This T cell receptor (beta chain) came from a study of neurological immune-mediated disorders. Study findings and constraints: The study phylogenetically grouped the repertoires of 18 of 34 multiple sclerosis patients into one related-CDR3 cluster, a possible signature. In multiple sclerosis patients, the repertoire cluster was unrelated to clinical or MRI findings.

A 10-nucleotide random UMI tagged transcripts in template-switch 5'RACE cDNA synthesis. Using its own MiXCR run on the 5' RACE reads, TCRdb lists one record per CDR3 protein. Among about 46,000 distinct CDR3 sequences listed, 4.5% were seen once. This clonotype occurred many times. Its target is not known. The CDR3 covers 14 residues. V lost 4 bases to trimming and J lost 4 bases, with 15 bases between them. CDR1 and CDR2 from the germline V gene are SGHRS and YFSETQ. The receptor was isolated from a woman aged 55 to 70 with multiple sclerosis. The sample was PBMCs. The chain is built from TRBV5-1 and TRBJ2-7; D is perhaps TRBD1 or TRBD2 (5 bases each). CDR3 residues: CASSGGTKDYEQYF. The CDR3 DNA sequence: TGCGCCAGCAGCGGGGGTACGAAGGATTACGAGCAGTACTTC. Full variable domain (missing parts from reference TRBV5-1 and TRBJ2-7): KAGVTQTPRYLIKTRGQQVTLSCSPISGHRSVSWYQQTPGQGLQFLFEYFSETQRNKGNFPGRFSGRQFSNSRSEMNVSTLELGDSALYLCASSGGTKDYEQYFGPGTRLTVT.